This is a list of T cell receptor beta chains from one sample in a study of blood T cell repertoires in COVID-19. Here immunoSEQ multiplex PCR was the method, and the copy in TCRdb shows in-frame clones only, minus some. The sample contains roughly 100,000 clones, just over 85% of which appear only once. Sequences were obtained from peripheral blood. All receptors derive from a man in his forties or fifties with COVID-19, enrolled during active disease. Both conserved end residues are part of each CDR3. Clone size is stated in some rows and not others, as once, few, many or a class when expanded.

v_gene: TRBV6-4; abundance: .; CDR3aa: CASSLGTNYGYTF
v_gene: TRBV5-5; abundance: .; CDR3aa: CASSQQGGSNQPQHF
v_gene: TRBV6-2/TRBV6-3; abundance: .; CDR3aa: CASSYTSTGTDTQYF
v_gene: TRBV19; abundance: once; CDR3aa: CASSILADNQPQHF
v_gene: TRBV24-1; abundance: .; CDR3aa: CATSDSVPVSYNEQFF
v_gene: TRBV7-2; abundance: .; CDR3aa: CASRLGGTAGYTF
v_gene: TRBV3-1/TRBV3-2; abundance: .; CDR3aa: CASSQDYVTSGDYNPNTGELFF
v_gene: TRBV7-2; abundance: .; CDR3aa: CASSLMGGETETQYF
v_gene: TRBV5-1; abundance: .; CDR3aa: CASSPGLAGGPSSYNEQFF
v_gene: TRBV24-1; abundance: .; CDR3aa: CATSDSHRAYYGYTF
v_gene: TRBV7-6; abundance: .; CDR3aa: CASSLADRGNYGYTF
v_gene: TRBV4-3; abundance: .; CDR3aa: CASSQGGTVYNEQFF
v_gene: TRBV6-5; abundance: .; CDR3aa: CASRKLDLSTDTQYF
v_gene: TRBV10-3; abundance: .; CDR3aa: CAISDPGTEGEKLFF
v_gene: TRBV6-5; abundance: once; CDR3aa: CASIKDQVGTEAFF
v_gene: TRBV18; abundance: once; CDR3aa: CASSGRLSGNTIYF
v_gene: TRBV27; abundance: .; CDR3aa: CASSPQGTGGYTF
v_gene: TRBV10-2; abundance: .; CDR3aa: CASRLPSSSSYNEQFF
v_gene: TRBV14; abundance: .; CDR3aa: CASSRRDRVKPGANVLTF
v_gene: TRBV19; abundance: .; CDR3aa: CASSIDQTASSGYTF
v_gene: TRBV29-1; abundance: .; CDR3aa: CSVEDRSGQGWADTQYF
v_gene: TRBV7-2; abundance: .; CDR3aa: CASSRTGASYSPLHF
v_gene: TRBV10-2; abundance: .; CDR3aa: CASSESGRDQPQHF
v_gene: TRBV18; abundance: .; CDR3aa: CASSPKQGGEQYF
v_gene: TRBV4-2; abundance: once; CDR3aa: CASSQDKLGQNTEAFF